This entry features one T cell receptor beta chain sequence. As yet, its antigen is unknown. This sample stems from a study of shared clonotypes between healthy human individuals. On the study more broadly: For every donor, three CD4 naive, three CD4 memory, two CD8 naive and one CD8 memory plates were used. Findings of the study overall: All-four-donor shared clonotypes had higher generation probabilities than non-shared clonotypes did.

CD45RO negativity and positive selection for CCR7 defined naive CD8 cells, a population that excluded terminally differentiated effector memory CD45RA+ cells. Among the donors, all were Caucasian adults who lived in Nashville, Tennessee. The CDR3 extends over 16 amino acids. From germline, CDR1 is SEHNR and CDR2 FQNEAQ (reference sequence). V was pared by 5 bases and J by 0 bases, with 17 bases between. The method was immunoSEQ multiplex PCR; TCRdb's version includes in-frame clones alone and lacks a portion of them. The top ten hold under 1.5% of the sample, which has about 2 million clones, about 94% seen once.

This receptor was identified in a man between 18 and 29 years old in good health. Sample: naive CD8+ T cells sorted from blood. This chain joins TRBV7-9 and TRBJ2-7; D gene unclear. CDR3 in amino acids: CASSPPSGSSSYEQYF. The CDR3 DNA is TGTGCCAGCAGCCCCCCATCGGGCAGTAGCTCCTACGAGCAGTACTTC.